This T cell receptor beta chain was identified during a study of blood T cell repertoires in COVID-19. Study as a whole: PBMCs, B-cell-depleted T cells, or T cells provided the cDNA or gDNA that made up the material.

Authors' methods: Scientists estimated how many nucleated cells there were by amplifying reference gene primers. Only in-frame clones appear in the TCRdb table, and some are missing; sequencing was by immunoSEQ multiplex PCR. The DNA gave D and trimming, while V, J and clone size come from that table. The table shows approximately 290,000 clones, with around 89% occurring only once. The CDR3 has 13 residues. Germline V gene sequence: CDR1 MNHEY, CDR2 SVGAGI. The V and J ends lost 6 bases and 11 bases, in that order; junction bases with no gene match: 10. This receptor was taken from a young man with acute or convalescent COVID-19. J is TRBJ1-1 and V is TRBV6-5, with 9 bases fitting TRBD1. Sequencing input: peripheral blood. The CDR3 is CASRYGQGLLAFF. CDR3 DNA sequence: TGTGCCAGCAGGTACGGACAGGGGCTTTTGGCTTTCTTT.